Sequencing of this TCR beta chain was carried out in a study of T and B cells in COVID-19 patients. The overall study: COVID-19 patients gave peripheral blood either during active infection or after recovery. The recovered patients had mostly mild to moderate COVID-19 with outpatient management. General study points: Of about 2,300 TCR clusters found only in the recovered cohort, more than 30 had low generation probability. Patients with COVID-19 reportedly showed strongly skewed T cell receptor beta variable and joining gene usage.

In this sample, this clonotype is medium-sized. The antigen remains unidentified. CDR1 is GTSNPN, CDR2 SVGIG, per germline (reference sequence). The CDR3 has 15 residues. V gave up 4 bases and J gave up 5 bases, with 20 bases separating them. TRB was amplified from around 230-520 ng of blood genomic DNA. Multiplex PCR with BIOMED2 TRB-A/B primer pools amplified TRB rearrangements. TCRdb re-called the multiplex PCR reads through MiXCR, storing one row per CDR3 protein. The sample shows 20,000 to 25,000 distinct CDR3 sequences, approximately 30% of them seen only once. V is TRBV30 and J is TRBJ2-5; perhaps TRBD2 as D (7 bases). Sequencing was performed on blood. This receptor was taken from a human donor who had recovered from COVID-19. The CDR3 loop reads CAWIALGGPRETQYF. In DNA, the CDR3 is TGTGCCTGGATCGCACTGGGGGGGCCAAGGGAGACCCAGTACTTC.